This T cell receptor beta chain was profiled in a study of cytomegalovirus exposure and HLA in healthy donors. Broader study findings: Most TCR sequences proved rare, with some public TCRs found in many donors. Later, TCR association rates were found to vary by HLA locus, highest for DRB1 and lowest for HLA-C. Later analysis identified several of the most significant clusters that appeared linked to common viral pathogens.

CDR3 length equals 12 residues. Trimming stripped 8 bases from V and 1 base from J, with 8 bases between. CDR1 and CDR2 from the germline V gene are MDHEN and SYDVKM. A multiplex PCR was run with 60 Vbeta primers and 13 Jbeta primers. The repertoire was sequenced with immunoSEQ multiplex PCR; TCRdb's copy has only in-frame clones and lacks some. Here the sample spans 170,000 or so clones, 83% being singletons. A word on this clone: What it recognizes is unknown.

This sequence originates from a man aged 45-65 years in good health and CMV-seronegative. The sample taken for sequencing was PBMCs. V and J are TRBV28 and TRBJ1-1, with D possibly matching TRBD1 (5 bases). Here the CDR3 DNA reads TGTGCCAGCGTAACAGGGAACACTGAAGCTTTCTTT. Translation gives CASVTGNTEAFF.